One and the same sample provided the 12 T cell receptor beta chains below, sequenced in a study of blood T cell repertoires in COVID-19. Here immunoSEQ multiplex PCR was the method, and the copy in TCRdb shows in-frame clones only, minus some. Among 200,000 to 250,000 clones listed, approximately 83% were seen once. Input material: peripheral blood. These receptors came from a woman between 50 and 59 years old with acute or convalescent COVID-19.

The genes are TRBV5-4 and TRBJ2-7, with D hard to call. Trimming took off 2 bases at V and 0 bases at J, with 12 bases between the two ends. The CDR3 is 15 amino acids. CDR1 is SGHNT, CDR2 YYREEE, per germline (reference sequence). The CDR3 is CASSFGGQSSYEQYF. The DNA of the CDR3 is TGTGCCAGCAGCTTCGGCGGCCAAAGCTCCTACGAGCAGTACTTC.

The count of this clone is one. The CDR3 protein is CASIGQGANEKLFF. DNA for the CDR3: TGTGCCAGCATTGGACAGGGGGCAAATGAAAAACTGTTTTTT. The J gene is TRBJ1-4, the V gene TRBV6-5, with 11 bases that match TRBD1. With 7 bases clipped from V and 5 bases from J, the junction kept 3 bases outside the gene matches. This CDR3 is built from 14 residues. The germline V gene has CDR1 MNHEY and CDR2 SVGAGI.

The chain recombines TRBV6-6 with TRBJ2-1, with D possibly matching TRBD1 (6 bases). Between the trimmed V and J ends, which lost 4 bases and 0 bases, there was a span of 10 bases. In germline, CDR1 is MNHNY, CDR2 SVGAGI (reference sequence). The CDR3 is 15 amino acids. CDR3 DNA: TGTGCCAGCAGTTCAAGGACAGACTCCTACAATGAGCAGTTCTTC. Translating gives CASSSRTDSYNEQFF.

The chain joins TRBV5-4 to TRBJ1-1; TRBD1 agrees at 10 bases. V lost 5 bases and J lost 5; bases outside the gene matches: 3. The length of the CDR3 is 13 residues. Germline V gene data show CDR1 as SGHNT and CDR2 as YYREEE (reference sequence). The CDR3 DNA follows: TGTGCCAGCAGGCCGGGACAGGGGACTGAAGCTTTCTTT. Residues: CASRPGQGTEAFF. The whole variable domain, remainder taken from reference TRBV5-4 and TRBJ1-1, is ETGVTQSPTHLIKTRGQQVTLRCSSQSGHNTVSWYQQALGQGPQFIFQYYREEENGRGNFPPRFSGLQFPNYSSELNVNALELDDSALYLCASRPGQGTEAFFGQGTRLTVV.

V usage is TRBV19 and J usage is TRBJ2-5, with TRBD1 matching 9 bases. Per the germline V gene, CDR1 is LNHDA and CDR2 is SQIVND (reference sequence). The V and J ends lost 5 bases and 2 bases, in that order; junction bases with no gene match: 6. This CDR3 has 15 amino acids. The CDR3 DNA sequence: TGTGCCAGTAGTGCGGGACAGGGCAAACAAGAGACCCAGTACTTC. Protein product: CASSAGQGKQETQYF.

This chain uses TRBV19 with TRBJ1-6, with TRBD1 as a possible D gene (6 bases). V was shortened by 7 bases and J by 4 bases, with 14 bases between the two germline ends. Per the germline V gene, CDR1 is LNHDA and CDR2 is SQIVND (reference sequence). The CDR3 loop spans 15 amino acids. CDR3: CASTETQGYNSPLHF. For the CDR3, the DNA is TGTGCCAGTACCGAAACTCAGGGGTATAATTCACCCCTCCACTTT.

The rearrangement joins TRBV19 to TRBJ1-2; 9 bases agree with TRBD1. V gave up 4 bases and J gave up 8 bases; unmatched junction bases: 5. Germline values: CDR1 LNHDA, CDR2 SQIVND (reference sequence). The CDR3 runs 13 residues. The CDR3 region is CASSTHRGQGYTF. DNA for the CDR3: TGTGCCAGTAGTACCCACAGGGGGCAAGGCTACACCTTC.

The CDR3 DNA reads as TGTGCCAGCAGTGAAGCTTGGCAGTCCAGCGGGGAGCTGTTTTTT. This gives the protein CASSEAWQSSGELFF. The chain employs TRBV6-1 and TRBJ2-2; D unresolved. Looked up from germline, CDR1 is MNHNS and CDR2 is SASEGT. The CDR3 sequence is 15 residues long. V was shortened by 0 bases and J by 7 bases, with 12 bases between the two germline ends.

V gene TRBV19 combines with J gene TRBJ1-1; a weak D match, TRBD1 (6 bases). Trimming stripped 5 bases from V and 4 bases from J, with 14 bases between. The CDR3 has 14 amino acids. Germline CDR1 is LNHDA and CDR2 is SQIVND (reference sequence). The CDR3 region has the DNA TGTGCCAGTAGTTCAGGGGAAGGGGTCACTGAAGCTTTCTTT. Protein: CASSSGEGVTEAFF. Full variable domain (missing parts from reference TRBV19 and TRBJ1-1): DGGITQSPKYLFRKEGQNVTLSCEQNLNHDAMYWYRQDPGQGLRLIYYSQIVNDFQKGDIAEGYSVSREKKESFPLTVTSAQKNPTAFYLCASSSGEGVTEAFFGQGTRLTVV.

This clone was picked up one time. The chain combines TRBV6-5 with TRBJ2-2; TRBD1 agrees at 9 bases. Per germline, CDR1 MNHEY and CDR2 SVGAGI. V gave up 6 bases and J gave up 3 bases; unmatched junction bases: 2. This CDR3 comprises 14 residues. The CDR3 spells CASRWTGDTGELFF. The CDR3, as DNA: TGTGCCAGCAGGTGGACAGGGGACACCGGGGAGCTGTTTTTT.

The gene calls are TRBV5-6 and TRBJ1-2; maybe TRBD1 (5 bases). Germline V gene lookup returns CDR1 SGHDT and CDR2 YYEEEE. The CDR3 spans 14 residues. V was cut by 4 bases and J by 4 bases, with 14 bases left in between. The CDR3 loop reads CASSPPGGPYGYTF. DNA for the CDR3: TGTGCCAGCAGCCCACCCGGGGGACCCTATGGCTACACCTTC.

As DNA, the CDR3 is TGTGCCAGCAGCGCCGGGGGAAACGGGGAAAAACTGTTTTTT. Its translation: CASSAGGNGEKLFF. The chain joins TRBV11-2 to TRBJ1-4; tentative D call: TRBD1 (5 bases). Trimming removed 5 bases at V and 8 bases at J, with 15 bases between. Germline V CDR1 and CDR2: SGHAT, FQNNGV. The CDR3 has 14 amino acids.